The 29 T cell receptor beta chains below all came from one sample that was sequenced in a study of blood T cell repertoires in COVID-19. Profiled with immunoSEQ multiplex PCR; TCRdb holds only in-frame clones, not every one. The profile shows about 46,000 clones, approximately 86% of them singletons. The sequenced material came from peripheral blood. These receptor sequences come from a man aged 60 to 69 with acute or convalescent COVID-19.

The chain is built from TRBV29-1 and TRBJ1-2; 7 nucleotides agree with TRBD1. The J segment lost 6 bases and the V segment lost 1 base, leaving 8 bases of the junction unmatched. Germline V gives CDR1 SQVTM, CDR2 ANQGSEA. The CDR3 is 14 residues long. DNA for the CDR3: TGCAGCGTTGAAGTGCGCGGACAGGTCGATGGCTACACCTTC. Amino acids: CSVEVRGQVDGYTF.

This clone was recorded only once. V is TRBV6-2 or TRBV6-3 and J is TRBJ2-3, with TRBD1 identical over 7 bases. Germline CDR1 MNHEY, CDR2 SVGEGT. J gave up 0 bases and V 2 bases, and 2 bases lay outside the gene matches. The CDR3 runs 15 residues. This CDR3 reads CASSYIRGSTDTQYF. The CDR3 DNA sequence: TGTGCCAGCAGTTACATCAGGGGGAGCACAGATACGCAGTATTTT.

The rearrangement uses TRBV7-8 and TRBJ2-1; 11 bases are shared with TRBD2. This CDR3 contains 15 residues. Trimming removed 7 bases from V and 4 bases from J; junction bases left unmatched: 6. Germline lookup yields CDR1 SGHVS and CDR2 FQNEAQ. CDR3 DNA sequence: TGTGCCAGCACCCATAGCGGGGGGGCGTACAATGAGCAGTTCTTC. This codes for CASTHSGGAYNEQFF.

A single count supports this clone. The J gene is TRBJ2-5, the V gene TRBV7-9, with D unresolved. Trimming stripped 5 bases from V and 5 bases from J, with 9 bases between. Germline V CDR1 and CDR2: SEHNR, FQNEAQ (reference sequence). This CDR3 comprises 12 residues. The CDR3 DNA follows: TGTGCCAGCAGCCGATCTACGGAGACCCAGTACTTC. This encodes CASSRSTETQYF. Combining the CDR3 with reference TRBV7-9 and TRBJ2-5 gives the whole variable domain DTGVSQNPRHKITKRGQNVTFRCDPISEHNRLYWYRQTLGQGPEFLTYFQNEAQLEKSRLLSDRFSAERPKGSFSTLEIQRTEQGDSAMYLCASSRSTETQYFGPGTRLLVL.

This chain connects TRBV28 to TRBJ2-7; D is possibly TRBD2 (6 bases). Trimming removed 9 bases at V and 0 bases at J, with 15 bases between. Germline V gene sequence: CDR1 MDHEN, CDR2 SYDVKM. CDR3 length: 14 amino acids. The CDR3 coding sequence is TGTGCCAGTAGCCTTTATAGCGGCTCCTACGAGCAGTACTTC. It encodes CASSLYSGSYEQYF.

The gene calls are TRBV7-2 and TRBJ2-7; 8 nucleotides agree with TRBD2. Trimming took 6 bases from V and 3 from J; bases not matched to a gene: 7. The CDR3 runs 14 residues. Germline assignment: CDR1 SGHTA and CDR2 FQGNSA. The CDR3 sequence: CASSFSGLVYEQYF. CDR3 DNA: TGTGCCAGCAGTTTTTCGGGACTAGTCTACGAGCAGTACTTC.

The CDR3 coding sequence is TGTGCCAGCAGTTACAGGACAGGGCGAACCGGGGAGCTGTTTTTT. This gives the protein CASSYRTGRTGELFF. The rearrangement joins TRBV6-5 to TRBJ2-2; 8 nucleotides match TRBD1. This CDR3 is built from 15 residues. The V segment lost 2 bases and the J segment 5 bases; nucleotides outside the gene matches: 4. Germline loops: CDR1 MNHEY, CDR2 SVGAGI.

This rearrangement joins TRBV15 to TRBJ2-5; D perhaps matches TRBD2 (6 bases). The CDR3 totals 12 residues. Trimming took off 0 bases at V and 7 bases at J, with 6 bases between the two ends. Germline CDR1 is LNHNV and CDR2 is YYDKDF (reference sequence). CDR3 nucleotides: TGTGCCACCAGCAGAGAAGCGGGGACCCAGTACTTC. This sequence encodes CATSREAGTQYF.

CDR3 protein: CASSLSSGAYEQYF. In DNA, the CDR3 is TGTGCCAGCAGTTTATCTAGCGGAGCCTACGAGCAGTACTTC. The chain uses TRBV28 and TRBJ2-7; 7 bases map to TRBD2. V lost 1 base, J lost 2 bases, and 2 bases stayed unmatched. From germline, CDR1 is MDHEN and CDR2 SYDVKM. The CDR3 is 14 residues long.

The chain combines TRBV3-1 (or the pseudogene TRBV3-2) with TRBJ2-5; 7 nucleotides align to TRBD2. The CDR3 totals 15 residues. J gave up 2 bases and V 0 bases, and 3 bases lay outside the gene matches. Germline V gives CDR1 LGHDT, CDR2 YNNKEL (reference sequence). The CDR3 DNA follows: TGTGCCAGCAGCCAAGAACCAGCGGGGCAAGAGACCCAGTACTTC. As protein: CASSQEPAGQETQYF.

Here the CDR3 DNA reads TGTGCCACCATGGGGGGGGCCTCTGGAAACACCATATATTTT. Protein sequence: CATMGGASGNTIYF. The chain joins TRBV24-1 to TRBJ1-3; D is perhaps TRBD1 (6 bases). Trimming cost V 8 bases and J 0 bases, with 10 bases left between them. CDR1 and CDR2 (germline): KGHDR, SFDVKD. The CDR3 spans 14 residues.

The chain is built from TRBV19 and TRBJ2-1; TRBD2 agrees at 9 bases. Germline V CDR1 and CDR2: LNHDA, SQIVND (reference sequence). This CDR3 has 17 amino acids. V lost 3 bases to trimming and J lost 4 bases; unmatched junction nucleotides: 10. CDR3 loop: CASSIQLAGPSYNEQFF. The CDR3 DNA follows: TGTGCCAGTAGTATTCAACTAGCGGGCCCTTCATACAATGAGCAGTTCTTC.

In its sample, this clone was seen once. V is TRBV6-5 and J is TRBJ1-2, with 8 nucleotides matching TRBD1. This CDR3 has 12 residues. V was clipped by 11 bases and J by 7 bases; unmatched bases: 9. CDR1 is MNHEY and CDR2 is SVGAGI in the germline V gene. The CDR3 region is CAVSQGAGGYTF. CDR3 bases: TGTGCCGTATCGCAGGGGGCCGGTGGCTACACCTTC.

V is TRBV3-1 (or the pseudogene TRBV3-2) and J is TRBJ2-3, with D perhaps TRBD2 (5 bases). The V end was cut by 5 bases, the J end by 4 bases, with 13 bases between. CDR1 is LGHDT, CDR2 YNNKEL, per germline (reference sequence). The CDR3 runs 14 residues. The CDR3 protein is CASSSAGGPDTQYF. The CDR3 DNA is TGTGCCAGCAGCTCAGCCGGCGGGCCAGATACGCAGTATTTT.

This clone was detected only once. The genes are TRBV6-4 and TRBJ2-2; D gene ambiguous. The V end was cut by 5 bases, the J end by 5 bases, with 12 bases between. CDR1 is MRHNA and CDR2 is SNTAGT in the germline V gene. This CDR3 has 14 residues. The CDR3 loop reads CASSPLYETGELFF. CDR3 bases: TGTGCCAGCAGTCCCCTATACGAGACCGGGGAGCTGTTTTTT.

This clone was seen once. This rearrangement joins TRBV6-6 to TRBJ2-2; D might be TRBD2 (6 bases). Per germline, CDR1 MNHNY and CDR2 SVGAGI (reference sequence). V was shortened by 2 bases and J by 0 bases, with 10 bases between the two germline ends. The CDR3 covers 16 residues. CDR3: CASSYARGTNTGELFF. CDR3 nucleotides: TGTGCCAGCAGTTACGCCCGCGGGACGAACACCGGGGAGCTGTTTTTT.

The chain recombines TRBV5-5 with TRBJ2-5; D not certain. This CDR3 is 13 amino acids long. The germline V gene has CDR1 SGHKS and CDR2 YYEKEE (reference sequence). Deletions cut 0 bases from V and 1 base from J, with 4 bases between. The CDR3: CASSLAVQETQYF. The CDR3 DNA sequence: TGTGCCAGCAGCTTGGCCGTCCAAGAGACCCAGTACTTC.

The CDR3 DNA follows: TGTGCCAGCAGCTCCCAGGGTTTTTCCTACGAGCAGTACTTC. Its protein product is CASSSQGFSYEQYF. V is TRBV5-5 and J is TRBJ2-7, with D maybe TRBD1 (5 bases). This CDR3 has 14 residues. Germline assignment: CDR1 SGHKS and CDR2 YYEKEE (reference sequence). The V gene lost 3 bases and the J gene lost 1 base, with 11 bases spanning the gap.

This sequence joins TRBV4-3 and TRBJ1-3, with D hard to call. The CDR3 runs to 17 residues. V shed 0 bases and J shed 0 bases, with 12 bases lying between them. Per germline, CDR1 LGHNA and CDR2 YSLEER. The CDR3: CASSQDPPPSSGNTIYF. As DNA, the CDR3 is TGCGCCAGCAGCCAAGATCCCCCTCCGAGCTCTGGAAACACCATATATTTT.

V usage is TRBV6-1 and J usage is TRBJ2-3, with unresolved D. The CDR3 contains 15 residues. Germline V gives CDR1 MNHNS, CDR2 SASEGT. The V and J ends lost 2 bases and 1 base respectively, with 10 bases between them. Here the CDR3 reads CASSERIRGTDTQYF. The CDR3 nucleotides read TGTGCCAGCAGTGAACGAATAAGAGGCACAGATACGCAGTATTTT.

J is TRBJ2-5 and V is TRBV7-9; possible D gene TRBD2, 7 bases. The CDR3 is 15 residues long. From germline, CDR1 is SEHNR and CDR2 FQNEAQ (reference sequence). V gave up 6 bases and J gave up 5 bases, with 19 bases separating them. CDR3 residues: CASRASGGAAETQYF. The CDR3 nucleotides read TGTGCCAGCAGGGCTTCGGGGGGCGCAGCCGAGACCCAGTACTTC.

This clone was detected only once. The chain uses TRBV30 and TRBJ1-2, with D perhaps TRBD1 (5 bases). CDR1 and CDR2 (germline): GTSNPN, SVGIG (reference sequence). V was pared by 8 bases and J by 1 base, with 17 bases between. This CDR3 region has 14 residues. DNA of the CDR3: TGTGCCCGCGCACCTCAGGGAGGTAACTATGGCTACACCTTC. Residues: CARAPQGGNYGYTF.

The V call is TRBV7-9, the J call TRBJ1-4; D gene unclear. The CDR3 is made up of 15 amino acids. The germline gives CDR1 SEHNR, CDR2 FQNEAQ (reference sequence). With 2 bases removed from V and 0 bases from J, the gap between germline ends came to 7 bases. CDR3 amino acids: CASSLNSATNEKLFF. In DNA form, the CDR3 reads TGTGCCAGCAGCTTAAATTCAGCAACTAATGAAAAACTGTTTTTT.

About this clone: Other nucleotide sequences in the sample specify the same CDR3. This chain joins TRBV12-5 and TRBJ1-2; TRBD1 matches at 10 bases. Unmatched junction bases numbered 15, after V lost 5 bases and J lost 6 bases. The germline CDR1 and CDR2 sequences are LGHNT and FRNRAP. The CDR3 consists of 17 residues. CDR3 in amino acids: CASGHRTGGRRGDGYTF. The CDR3 region has the DNA TGTGCTAGTGGTCACCGGACAGGGGGGCGTAGAGGCGATGGCTACACCTTC.

The chain links TRBV19 to TRBJ1-2; TRBD1 matches at 7 bases. The CDR3 covers 16 residues. Losses at the gene ends were 5 bases for V and 0 bases for J; bases not matched to a gene: 9. Germline V gene lookup returns CDR1 LNHDA and CDR2 SQIVND (reference sequence). CDR3 loop: CASSASGQLPNYGYTF. The DNA for the CDR3 is TGTGCCAGTAGTGCCTCGGGACAGCTACCTAACTATGGCTACACCTTC.

The CDR3 DNA is TGTGCCAGCAGTCAAACTAGCTCCGGGGAGCTGTTTTTT. Protein sequence: CASSQTSSGELFF. The rearrangement joins TRBV12-3 or TRBV12-4 to TRBJ2-2; D is possibly TRBD2 (6 bases). Trimming left V 5 bases short and J 6 bases short, with 10 bases between. This CDR3 has 13 amino acids.

The chain combines TRBV1 with TRBJ2-2; whether TRBD1, the table's D call, matches the DNA was not checked. TRBV1 is given as a pseudogene. The CDR3 totals 17 residues. CDR3 residues: CTSSLGQGKPITGELFF. DNA for the CDR3: TGCACCAGCAGCCTAGGACAGGGCAAACCCATCACCGGGGAGCTGTTTTTT.

V is TRBV15 and J is TRBJ2-3, with D unresolved. The CDR3 extends over 15 amino acids. V was cut by 5 bases and J by 6 bases, with 18 bases left in between. Germline V gene data show CDR1 as LNHNV and CDR2 as YYDKDF (reference sequence). DNA for the CDR3: TGTGCCACCAGCGACTCCTACTCCCTATTCGATACGCAGTATTTT. It encodes CATSDSYSLFDTQYF. Variable domain in full (rest from reference TRBV15 and TRBJ2-3): DAMVIQNPRYQVTQFGKPVTLSCSQTLNHNVMYWYQQKSSQAPKLLFHYYDKDFNNEADTPDNFQSRRPNTSFCFLDIRSPGLGDTAMYLCATSDSYSLFDTQYFGPGTRLTVL.

J is TRBJ2-2 and V is TRBV2; D perhaps matches TRBD2 (6 bases). Per germline, CDR1 SNHLY and CDR2 FYNNEI. Trimming shortened V by 3 bases and J by 0 bases, and 8 bases separated the two germline ends. The CDR3 length is 15 residues. CDR3 residues: CASSDLAPNTGELFF. DNA for the CDR3: TGTGCCAGCAGTGATCTAGCGCCGAACACCGGGGAGCTGTTTTTT.